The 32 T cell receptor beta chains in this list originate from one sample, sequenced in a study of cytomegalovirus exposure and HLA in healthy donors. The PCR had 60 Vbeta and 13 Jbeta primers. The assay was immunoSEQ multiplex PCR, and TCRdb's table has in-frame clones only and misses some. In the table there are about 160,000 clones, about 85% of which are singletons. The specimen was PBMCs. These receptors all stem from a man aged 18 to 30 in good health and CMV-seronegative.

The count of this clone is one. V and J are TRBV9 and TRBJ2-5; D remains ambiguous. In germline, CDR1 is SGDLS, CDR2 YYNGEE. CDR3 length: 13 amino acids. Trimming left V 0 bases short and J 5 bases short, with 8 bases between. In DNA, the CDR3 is TGTGCCAGCAGCGTAGACAGTGTGGAGACCCAGTACTTC. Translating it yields CASSVDSVETQYF.

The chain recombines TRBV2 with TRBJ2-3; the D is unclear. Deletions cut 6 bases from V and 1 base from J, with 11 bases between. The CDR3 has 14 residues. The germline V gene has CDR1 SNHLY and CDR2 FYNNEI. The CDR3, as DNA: TGTGCCAGCAGCCATCGAAGCGGCACAGATACGCAGTATTTT. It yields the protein CASSHRSGTDTQYF.

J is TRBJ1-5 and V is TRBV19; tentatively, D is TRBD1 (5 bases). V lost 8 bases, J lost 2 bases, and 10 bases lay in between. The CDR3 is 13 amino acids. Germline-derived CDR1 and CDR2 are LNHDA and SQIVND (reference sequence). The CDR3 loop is CASATGGNQPQHF. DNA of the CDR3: TGTGCCAGTGCTACAGGAGGCAATCAGCCCCAGCATTTT.

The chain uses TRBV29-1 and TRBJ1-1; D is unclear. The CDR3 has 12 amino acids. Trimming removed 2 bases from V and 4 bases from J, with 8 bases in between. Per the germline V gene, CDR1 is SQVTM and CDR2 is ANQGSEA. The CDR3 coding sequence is TGCAGCGTTGAAAGCCTTTCCACTGAAGCTTTCTTT. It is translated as CSVESLSTEAFF.

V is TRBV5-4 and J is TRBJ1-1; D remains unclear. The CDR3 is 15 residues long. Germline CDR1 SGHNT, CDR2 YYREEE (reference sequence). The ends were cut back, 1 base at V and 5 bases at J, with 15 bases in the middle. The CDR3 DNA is TGTGCCAGCAGCTTGTTCCGAGGCGCGGGGACTGAAGCTTTCTTT. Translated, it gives CASSLFRGAGTEAFF.

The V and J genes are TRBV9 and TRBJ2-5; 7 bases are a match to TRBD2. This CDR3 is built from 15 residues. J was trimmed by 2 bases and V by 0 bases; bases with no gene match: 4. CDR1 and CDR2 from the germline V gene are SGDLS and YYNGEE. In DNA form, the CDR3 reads TGTGCCAGCAGCGTAGTCGCTAGCGGACAAGAGACCCAGTACTTC. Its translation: CASSVVASGQETQYF.

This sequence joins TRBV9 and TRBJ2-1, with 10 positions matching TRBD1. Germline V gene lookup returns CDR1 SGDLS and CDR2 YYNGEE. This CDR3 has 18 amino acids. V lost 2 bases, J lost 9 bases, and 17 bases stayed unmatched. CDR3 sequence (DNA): TGTGCCAGCAGCGTTCTCCCGGGTGGGACAGGGGTACAGGTTGAGCAGTTCTTC. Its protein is CASSVLPGGTGVQVEQFF.

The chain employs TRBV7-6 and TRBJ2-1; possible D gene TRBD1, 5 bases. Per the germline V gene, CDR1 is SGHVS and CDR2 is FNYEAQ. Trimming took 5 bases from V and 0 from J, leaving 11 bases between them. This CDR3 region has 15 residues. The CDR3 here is CASSPRASSYNEQFF. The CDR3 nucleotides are TGTGCCAGCAGCCCCAGGGCTAGCTCCTACAATGAGCAGTTCTTC.

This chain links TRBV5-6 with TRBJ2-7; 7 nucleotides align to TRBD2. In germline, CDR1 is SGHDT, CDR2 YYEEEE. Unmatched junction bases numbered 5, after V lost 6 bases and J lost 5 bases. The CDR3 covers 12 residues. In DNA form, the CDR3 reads TGTGCCAGCACCCTGGGGGGGGACGAGCAGTACTTC. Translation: CASTLGGDEQYF.

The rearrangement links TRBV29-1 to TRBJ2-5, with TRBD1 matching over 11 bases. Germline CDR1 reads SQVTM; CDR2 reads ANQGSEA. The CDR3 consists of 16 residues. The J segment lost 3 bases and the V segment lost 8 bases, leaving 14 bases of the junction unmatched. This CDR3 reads CSSGQGAGRAEETQYF. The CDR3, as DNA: TGCAGCTCTGGACAGGGGGCAGGAAGAGCGGAAGAGACCCAGTACTTC.

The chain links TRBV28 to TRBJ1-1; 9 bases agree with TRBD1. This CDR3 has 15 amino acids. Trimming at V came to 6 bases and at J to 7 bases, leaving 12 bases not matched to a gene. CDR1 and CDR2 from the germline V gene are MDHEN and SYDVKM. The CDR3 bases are TGTGCCAGCAGCTGGGGGAAACAGGGGGCGGGTGAAGCTTTCTTT. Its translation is CASSWGKQGAGEAFF. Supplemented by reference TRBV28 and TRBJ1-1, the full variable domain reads DVKVTQSSRYLVKRTGEKVFLECVQDMDHENMFWYRQDPGLGLRLIYFSYDVKMKEKGDIPEGYSVSREKKERFSLILESASTNQTSMYLCASSWGKQGAGEAFFGQGTRLTVV.

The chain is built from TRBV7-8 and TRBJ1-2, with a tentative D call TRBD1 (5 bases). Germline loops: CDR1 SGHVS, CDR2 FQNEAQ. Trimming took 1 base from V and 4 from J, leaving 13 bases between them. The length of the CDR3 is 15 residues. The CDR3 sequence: CASSLGGAQVYGYTF. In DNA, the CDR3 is TGTGCCAGCAGCTTAGGTGGGGCCCAAGTCTATGGCTACACCTTC. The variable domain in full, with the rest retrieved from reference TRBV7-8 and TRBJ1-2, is GAGVSQSPRYKVAKRGQDVALRCDPISGHVSLFWYQQALGQGPEFLTYFQNEAQLDKSGLPSDRFFAERPEGSVSTLKIQRTQQEDSAVYLCASSLGGAQVYGYTFGSGTRLTVV.

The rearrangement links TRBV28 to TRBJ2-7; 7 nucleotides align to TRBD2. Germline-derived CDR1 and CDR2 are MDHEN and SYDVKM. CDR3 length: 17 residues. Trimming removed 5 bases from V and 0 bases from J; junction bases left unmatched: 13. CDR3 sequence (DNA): TGTGCCAGCAGTCCCACCCCGACTAGCCGGAGCTCCTACGAGCAGTACTTC. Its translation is CASSPTPTSRSSYEQYF.

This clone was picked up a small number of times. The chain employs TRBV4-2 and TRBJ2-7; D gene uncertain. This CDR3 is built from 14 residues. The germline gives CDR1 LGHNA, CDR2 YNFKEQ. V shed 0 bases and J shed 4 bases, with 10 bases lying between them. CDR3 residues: CASSQDAGSYEQYF. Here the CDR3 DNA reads TGTGCCAGCAGCCAAGATGCCGGTTCTTACGAGCAGTACTTC.

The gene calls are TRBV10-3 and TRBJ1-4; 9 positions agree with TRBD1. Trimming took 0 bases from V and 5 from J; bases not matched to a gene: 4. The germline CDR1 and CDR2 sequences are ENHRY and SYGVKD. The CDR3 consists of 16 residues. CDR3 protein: CAISESQGQGNEKLFF. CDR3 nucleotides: TGTGCCATCAGTGAGTCGCAAGGACAGGGGAATGAAAAACTGTTTTTT.

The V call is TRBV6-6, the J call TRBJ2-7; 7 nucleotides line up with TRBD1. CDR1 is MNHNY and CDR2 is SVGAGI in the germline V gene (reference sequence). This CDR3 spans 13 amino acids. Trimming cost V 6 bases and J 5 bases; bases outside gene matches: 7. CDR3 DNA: TGTGCCAGCAGACGGGACAGTCTCGACGAGCAGTACTTC. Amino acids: CASRRDSLDEQYF.

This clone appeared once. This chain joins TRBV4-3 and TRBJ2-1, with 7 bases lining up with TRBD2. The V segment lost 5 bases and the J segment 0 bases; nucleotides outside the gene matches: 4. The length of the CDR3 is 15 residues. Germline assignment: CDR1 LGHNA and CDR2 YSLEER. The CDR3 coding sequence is TGCGCCAGCAGCGGGGGGGATAGCTCCTACAATGAGCAGTTCTTC. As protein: CASSGGDSSYNEQFF.

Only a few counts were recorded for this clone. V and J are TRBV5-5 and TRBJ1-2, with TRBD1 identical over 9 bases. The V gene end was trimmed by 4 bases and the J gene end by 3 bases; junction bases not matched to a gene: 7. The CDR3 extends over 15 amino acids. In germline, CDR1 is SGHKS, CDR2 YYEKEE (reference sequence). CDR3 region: CASSARTGEDYGYTF. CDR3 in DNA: TGTGCCAGCAGCGCTCGGACAGGGGAGGACTATGGCTACACCTTC.

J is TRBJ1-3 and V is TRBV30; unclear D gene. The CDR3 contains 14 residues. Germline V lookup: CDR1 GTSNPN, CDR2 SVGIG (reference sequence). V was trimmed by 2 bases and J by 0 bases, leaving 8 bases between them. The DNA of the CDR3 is TGTGCCTGGAGTTGGGGAGACTCTGGAAACACCATATATTTT. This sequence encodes CAWSWGDSGNTIYF.

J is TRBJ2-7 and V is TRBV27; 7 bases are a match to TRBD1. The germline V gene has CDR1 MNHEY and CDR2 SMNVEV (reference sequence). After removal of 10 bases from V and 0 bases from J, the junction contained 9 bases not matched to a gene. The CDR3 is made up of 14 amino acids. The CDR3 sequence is CATGSGTVSYEQYF. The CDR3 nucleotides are TGTGCCACCGGATCCGGGACAGTCTCCTACGAGCAGTACTTC.

CDR3 loop: CASSFSGITNYGYTF. CDR3 DNA sequence: TGTGCCAGCAGCTTCAGCGGGATCACTAACTATGGCTACACCTTC. The genes are TRBV7-9 and TRBJ1-2; D remains ambiguous. V lost 3 bases, J lost 0 bases, and 11 bases lay in between. The CDR3 is made up of 15 amino acids. Germline CDR1 is SEHNR and CDR2 is FQNEAQ (reference sequence).

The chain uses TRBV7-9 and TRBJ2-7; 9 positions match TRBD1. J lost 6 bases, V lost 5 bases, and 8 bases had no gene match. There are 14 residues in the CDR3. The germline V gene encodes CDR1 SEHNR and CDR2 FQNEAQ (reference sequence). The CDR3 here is CASSPWTGDSEQYF. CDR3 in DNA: TGTGCCAGCAGCCCATGGACAGGGGATAGCGAGCAGTACTTC.

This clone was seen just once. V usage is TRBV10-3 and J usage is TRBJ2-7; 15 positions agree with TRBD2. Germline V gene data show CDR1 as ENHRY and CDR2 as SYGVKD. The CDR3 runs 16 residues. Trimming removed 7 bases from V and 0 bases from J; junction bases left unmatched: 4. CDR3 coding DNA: TGTGCCATCACCCCGGGACTAGCGGGGGGCTCCTACGAGCAGTACTTC. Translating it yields CAITPGLAGGSYEQYF.

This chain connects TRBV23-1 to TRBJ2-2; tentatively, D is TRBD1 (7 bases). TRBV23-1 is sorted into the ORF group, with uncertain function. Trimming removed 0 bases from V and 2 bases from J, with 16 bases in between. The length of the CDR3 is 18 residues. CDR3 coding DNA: TGCGCCAGCAGTCAATCTCCCCGTGGAGGGGGCAACACCGGGGAGCTGTTTTTT. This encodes CASSQSPRGGGNTGELFF.

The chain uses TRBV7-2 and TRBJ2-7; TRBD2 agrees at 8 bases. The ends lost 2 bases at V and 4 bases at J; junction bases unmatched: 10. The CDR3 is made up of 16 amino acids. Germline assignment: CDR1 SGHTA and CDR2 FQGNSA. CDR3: CASSLTPAGEVYEQYF. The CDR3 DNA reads TGTGCCAGCAGCTTAACGCCAGCGGGAGAGGTGTACGAGCAGTACTTC.

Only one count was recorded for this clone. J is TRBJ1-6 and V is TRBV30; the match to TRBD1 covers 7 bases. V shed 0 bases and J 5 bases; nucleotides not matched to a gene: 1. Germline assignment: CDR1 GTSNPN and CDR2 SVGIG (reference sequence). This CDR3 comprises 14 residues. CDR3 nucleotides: TGTGCCTGGAGTGTCGGGACAGATAATTCACCCCTCCACTTT. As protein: CAWSVGTDNSPLHF.

CDR3 DNA sequence: TGTGCCAGCACTGGAGACAGAAAAAATTCACCCCTCCACTTT. It specifies CASTGDRKNSPLHF. This rearrangement joins TRBV2 to TRBJ1-6, with D maybe TRBD1 (5 bases). The CDR3 consists of 14 residues. The V gene's germline CDR1 is SNHLY and CDR2 FYNNEI. The V end was cut by 7 bases, the J end by 7 bases, with 14 bases between.

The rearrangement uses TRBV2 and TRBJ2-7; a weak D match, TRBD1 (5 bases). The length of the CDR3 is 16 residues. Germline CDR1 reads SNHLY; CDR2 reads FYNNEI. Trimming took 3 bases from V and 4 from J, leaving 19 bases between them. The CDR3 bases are TGTGCCAGCAGTGATGGGCAGGGCCTTCTCTGGTACGAGCAGTACTTC. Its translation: CASSDGQGLLWYEQYF. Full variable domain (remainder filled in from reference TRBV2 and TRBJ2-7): EPEVTQTPSHQVTQMGQEVILRCVPISNHLYFYWYRQILGQKVEFLVSFYNNEISEKSEIFDDQFSVERPDGSNFTLKIRSTKLEDSAMYFCASSDGQGLLWYEQYFGPGTRLTVT.

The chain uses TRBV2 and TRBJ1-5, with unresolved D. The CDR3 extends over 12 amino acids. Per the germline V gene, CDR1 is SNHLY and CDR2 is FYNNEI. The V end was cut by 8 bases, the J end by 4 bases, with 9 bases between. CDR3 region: CASSRQNQPQHF. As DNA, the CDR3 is TGTGCCAGCTCCAGGCAGAATCAGCCCCAGCATTTT.

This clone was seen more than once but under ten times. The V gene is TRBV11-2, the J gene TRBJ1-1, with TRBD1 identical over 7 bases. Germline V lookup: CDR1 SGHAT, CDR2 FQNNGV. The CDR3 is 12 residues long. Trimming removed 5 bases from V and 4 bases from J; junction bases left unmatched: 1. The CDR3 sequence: CASSQGVTEAFF. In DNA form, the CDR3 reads TGTGCCAGCAGCCAGGGGGTCACTGAAGCTTTCTTT. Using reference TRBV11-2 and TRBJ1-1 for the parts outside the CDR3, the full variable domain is EAGVAQSPRYKIIEKRQSVAFWCNPISGHATLYWYQQILGQGPKLLIQFQNNGVVDDSQLPKDRFSAERLKGVDSTLKIQPAKLEDSAVYLCASSQGVTEAFFGQGTRLTVV.

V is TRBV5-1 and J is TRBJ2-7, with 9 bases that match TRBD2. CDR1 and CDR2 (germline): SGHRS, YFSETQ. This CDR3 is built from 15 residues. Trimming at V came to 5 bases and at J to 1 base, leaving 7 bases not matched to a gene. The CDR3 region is CASRPAAGGSYEQYF. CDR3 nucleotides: TGCGCCAGCAGGCCGGCCGCGGGAGGGTCCTACGAGCAGTACTTC.

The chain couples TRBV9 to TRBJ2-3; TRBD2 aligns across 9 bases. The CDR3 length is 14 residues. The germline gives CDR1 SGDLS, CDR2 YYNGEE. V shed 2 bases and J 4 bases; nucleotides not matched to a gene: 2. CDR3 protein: CASSVRGGADTQYF. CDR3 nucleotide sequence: TGTGCCAGCAGCGTGCGGGGGGGGGCAGATACGCAGTATTTT. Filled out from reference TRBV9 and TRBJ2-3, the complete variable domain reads DSGVTQTPKHLITATGQRVTLRCSPRSGDLSVYWYQQSLDQGLQFLIQYYNGEERAKGNILERFSAQQFPDLHSELNLSSLELGDSALYFCASSVRGGADTQYFGPGTRLTVL.